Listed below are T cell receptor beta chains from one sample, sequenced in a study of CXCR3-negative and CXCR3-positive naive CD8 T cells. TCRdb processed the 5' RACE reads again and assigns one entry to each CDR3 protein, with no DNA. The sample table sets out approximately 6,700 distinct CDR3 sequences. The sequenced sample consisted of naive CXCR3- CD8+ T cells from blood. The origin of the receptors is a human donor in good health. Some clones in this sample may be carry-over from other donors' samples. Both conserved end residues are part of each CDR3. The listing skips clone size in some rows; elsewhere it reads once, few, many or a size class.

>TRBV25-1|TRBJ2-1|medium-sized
CASSWGDEQFF
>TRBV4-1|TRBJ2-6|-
CASSQEGGSGSGANVLTF
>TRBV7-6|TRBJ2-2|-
CASSLSTGTVTGELFF
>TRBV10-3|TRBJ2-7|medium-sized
CAISESTVQGGEQYF
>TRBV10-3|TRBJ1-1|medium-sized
CAISDPRSLNTEAFF
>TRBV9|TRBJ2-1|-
CASSEVSGSVDEQFF
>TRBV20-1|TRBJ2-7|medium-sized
CSATGTDSYEQYF
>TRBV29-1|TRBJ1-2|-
CSVEEWDTYGYTF
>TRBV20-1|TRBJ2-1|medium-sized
CSATHNNEQFF
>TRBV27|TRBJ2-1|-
CASSPGTYNEQFF
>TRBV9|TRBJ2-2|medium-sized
CASSINPGLAGGAKSAGELFF
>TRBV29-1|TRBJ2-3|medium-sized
CSVALSGHRTDTQYF
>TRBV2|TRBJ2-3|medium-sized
CASSEPGGPDTQYF
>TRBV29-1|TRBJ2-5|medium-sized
CSAGAAVLQETQYF
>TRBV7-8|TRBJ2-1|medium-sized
CASSYAMSSYNEQFF
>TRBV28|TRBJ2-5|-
CASRWDSEETQYF
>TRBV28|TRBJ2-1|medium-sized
CASSLLGLTEHEQFF